The entry below gives a single TCR beta chain sequence along with its context. The data were taken from a study of blood T cell repertoires in COVID-19. Germline trimming cut 4 bases from V and 6 bases from J; bases unmatched to any gene: 6. The CDR3 extends over 15 amino acids. The germline CDR1 and CDR2 sequences are MRHNA and SNTAGT. TCRdb's copy holds only in-frame clones and misses some; the assay was immunoSEQ multiplex PCR. This sample carries 130,000 or so clones, around 85% of them seen once, and the ten largest clones take 7% to 10%. The source of this sequence is a man between 45 and 60 years old who had recovered from COVID-19. This chain uses TRBV6-4 with TRBJ2-1, with TRBD2 matching over 10 bases. The sample comprised PBMCs or T cells enriched from blood (not recorded which). In DNA, the CDR3 is TGTGCCAGCAGTGCCCAGGCTAGCGGGGGCAATGAGCAGTTCTTC. Translation: CASSAQASGGNEQFF.